The following is a T cell receptor (beta chain) sequence with its context. What it binds is unknown. This record comes from a study of T cells after yellow fever vaccination. TCRdb processed the 5' RACE reads anew with MiXCR; each CDR3 protein has one entry. The sample lists some 220,000 distinct CDR3 sequences, around 3.1% occurring once. Overall study findings and caveats: Detected again after the booster were most primary-vaccination clones, at approximately 95% CD4 and about 90% CD8. High-abundance clonotypes from the bulk population could contaminate FACS-sorted repertoires. Weaker overall was a secondary response that nonetheless peaked faster, on day 5 versus 15. Just a small share of clonotypes turned up in the CD4 compartment as well as the CD8 compartment.

The sequence derives from a man aged 18 to 35 who received the YFV17D yellow fever vaccine. The sequenced sample was CD4+ T cells sorted from PBMCs, obtained 10 days after the yellow fever booster vaccination.

The DNA for the CDR3 is TGCAGTGCTAGCGGGGGGGCTGGTCAGCCCCAGCATTTT. Its protein product is CSASGGAGQPQHF. The chain recombines TRBV20-1 with TRBJ1-5; a possible D gene is TRBD1 (6 bases). CDR1 and CDR2 from the germline V gene are DFQATT and SNEGSKA (reference sequence). Deletions cut 3 bases from V and 6 bases from J, with 12 bases between. This CDR3 is 13 amino acids long.